This TCR beta chain is from a study of CD8 T cells in Susac syndrome (dated by TCRdb to between 2018 and 2021). A note on the overall study: Repertoire sequencing was used to test whether CD8+ T cell activation and differentiation in Susac syndrome was antigen driven. The study compared CD8+ T cell repertoire clonality among over ten healthy donors, roughly 14 Susac syndrome patients and approximately 16 multiple sclerosis patients.

RNA was extracted using the RNeasy kit, and about 0.45 to 1 ug of the RNA was reverse transcribed with random hexamers. TCR beta CDR3 regions were amplified with the immunoSEQ multiplex PCR assay covering 54 Vbeta and 13 Jbeta segments. PCR amplification bias was corrected using a synthetic template baseline for primer optimization and computational correction. Concerning the study's data processing: Reads were annotated to V, D and J genes per IMGT and analyzed with immunoSEQ Analyzer, keeping only productive sequences. Clonality was calculated as one minus the Shannon entropy normalized by log2 of the number of productive unique sequences. For each patient and control, public and private clones were evaluated among the 100 most prevalent clones. Susac-specific clones were defined as absent from healthy and MS cohorts, about 1,100 published viral clones and other ImmuneACCESS disease sequences. The raw public data were reprocessed by TCRdb itself: fastp quality trimming at Q25, MiXCR clonotype calling, in-frame beta chains only. Each record represents a unique CDR3 protein, reported with the most common genes and DNA among its rows. These V and J calls originate from TCRdb's pipeline instead of the authors' own analysis. In this sample the table shows 210,000 or so distinct CDR3 sequences, roughly 90% of which occur a single time. Together, the top ten hold 0.1% to 0.15% of the sample.

On this clonotype itself: Its antigen remains undetermined. Per-nucleotide qualities are absent, and no much larger clonotype sits a single base away.

From cysteine to phenylalanine, the CDR3 is 15 amino acids long. Left in the record is the CDR3 DNA by itself, 45 bases read in frame from the first base. The germline V gene (reference sequence) provides CDR1 LNHDA and CDR2 SQIVND. V is trimmed back by 6 bases and J by 6 bases, and the junction contains 10 bases that no gene match accounts for. The research as a whole found: The TCR sequencing and HLA analysis was acknowledged to have included a relatively small number of individuals.

Peripheral blood CD8+ and CD4+ T cells from healthy donors, Susac syndrome patients and multiple sclerosis patients were profiled using high-throughput TCR beta sequencing. The multiple sclerosis controls were treatment-naive patients whose relapsing-remitting disease, either stable or active, fulfilled the revised McDonald criteria. Bulk CD8+ and CD4+ T cells were purified magnetically by negative isolation, whereas CD8+ TEMRA cells were enriched by FACS. Blood was collected in EDTA tubes and processed within 24 hours, with PBMCs isolated through density gradient centrifugation. PBMCs intended for TCR sequencing were cryopreserved in liquid nitrogen and were subsequently thawed in a 37 degrees C water bath. Purity of sorted or isolated CD4+, CD8+ and CD8+ TEMRA cells was at least 90%.

The sequencing input was CD8+ T cells from PBMCs. The clonotype originates from a human donor with multiple sclerosis. The sequence links TRBV19 to TRBJ2-1, with 8 bases matching TRBD2. The bases are TGTGCCAGTAGCCCTCGAGCGGGGGTATTCAATGAGCAGTTCTTC. Translation gives CASSPRAGVFNEQFF.